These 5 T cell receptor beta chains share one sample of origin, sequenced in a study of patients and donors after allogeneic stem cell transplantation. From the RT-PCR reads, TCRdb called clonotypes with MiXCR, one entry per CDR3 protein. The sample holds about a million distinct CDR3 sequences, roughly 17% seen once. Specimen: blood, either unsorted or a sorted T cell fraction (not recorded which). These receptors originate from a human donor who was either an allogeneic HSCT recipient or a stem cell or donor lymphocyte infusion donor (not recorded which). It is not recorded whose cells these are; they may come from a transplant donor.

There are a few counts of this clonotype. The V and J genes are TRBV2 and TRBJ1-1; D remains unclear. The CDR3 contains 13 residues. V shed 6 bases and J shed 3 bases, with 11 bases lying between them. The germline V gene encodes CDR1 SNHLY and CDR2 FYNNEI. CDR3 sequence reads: CASSVLPYTEAFF. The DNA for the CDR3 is TGTGCCAGCAGCGTATTACCCTACACTGAAGCTTTCTTT.

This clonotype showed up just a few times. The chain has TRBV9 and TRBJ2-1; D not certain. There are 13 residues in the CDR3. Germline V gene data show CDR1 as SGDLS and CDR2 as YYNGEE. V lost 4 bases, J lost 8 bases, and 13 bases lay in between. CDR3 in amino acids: CASSPPGVDEQFF. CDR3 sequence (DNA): TGTGCCAGCAGCCCACCTGGGGTGGATGAGCAGTTCTTC.

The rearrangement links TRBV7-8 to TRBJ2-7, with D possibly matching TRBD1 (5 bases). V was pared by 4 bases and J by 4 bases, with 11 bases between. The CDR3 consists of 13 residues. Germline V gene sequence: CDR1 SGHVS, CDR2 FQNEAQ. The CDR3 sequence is CASSSDMKYEQYF. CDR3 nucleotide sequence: TGTGCCAGCAGCTCGGACATGAAGTACGAGCAGTACTTC.

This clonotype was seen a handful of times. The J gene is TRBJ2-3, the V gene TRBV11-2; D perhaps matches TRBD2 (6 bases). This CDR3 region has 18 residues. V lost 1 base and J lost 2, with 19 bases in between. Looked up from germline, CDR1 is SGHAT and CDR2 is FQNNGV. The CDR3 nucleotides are TGTGCCAGCAGCTTAGTGGGTAGTGGGACTTTTTACACAGATACGCAGTATTTT. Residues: CASSLVGSGTFYTDTQYF.

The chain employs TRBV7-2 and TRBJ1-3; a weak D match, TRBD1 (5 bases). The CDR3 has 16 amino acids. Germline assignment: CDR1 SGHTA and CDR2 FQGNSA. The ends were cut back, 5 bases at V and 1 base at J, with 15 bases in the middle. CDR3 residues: CASSTRQRTSGNTIYF. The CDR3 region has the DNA TGTGCCAGCAGCACCAGACAGAGGACGTCTGGAAACACCATATATTTT. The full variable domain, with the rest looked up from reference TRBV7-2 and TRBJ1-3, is GAGVSQSPSNKVTEKGKDVELRCDPISGHTALYWYRQSLGQGLEFLIYFQGNSAPDKSGLPSDRFSAERTGGSVSTLTIQRTQQEDSAVYLCASSTRQRTSGNTIYFGEGSWLTVV.